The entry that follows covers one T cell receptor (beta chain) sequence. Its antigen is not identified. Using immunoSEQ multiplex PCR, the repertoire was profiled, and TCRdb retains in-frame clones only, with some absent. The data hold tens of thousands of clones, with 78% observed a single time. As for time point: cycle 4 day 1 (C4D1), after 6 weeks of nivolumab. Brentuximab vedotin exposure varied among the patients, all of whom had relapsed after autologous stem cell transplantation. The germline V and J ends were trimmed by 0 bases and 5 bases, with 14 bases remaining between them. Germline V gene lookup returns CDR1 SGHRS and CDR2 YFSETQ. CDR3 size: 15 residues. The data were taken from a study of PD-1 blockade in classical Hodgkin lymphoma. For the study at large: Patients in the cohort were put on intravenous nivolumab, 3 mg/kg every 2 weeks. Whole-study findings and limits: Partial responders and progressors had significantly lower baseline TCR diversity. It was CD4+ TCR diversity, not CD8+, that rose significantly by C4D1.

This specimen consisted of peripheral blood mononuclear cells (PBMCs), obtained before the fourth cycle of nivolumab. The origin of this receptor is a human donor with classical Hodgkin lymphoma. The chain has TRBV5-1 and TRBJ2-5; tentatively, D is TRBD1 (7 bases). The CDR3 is CASSLAGGNGETQYF. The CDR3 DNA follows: TGCGCCAGCAGCTTGGCAGGGGGGAATGGCGAGACCCAGTACTTC.